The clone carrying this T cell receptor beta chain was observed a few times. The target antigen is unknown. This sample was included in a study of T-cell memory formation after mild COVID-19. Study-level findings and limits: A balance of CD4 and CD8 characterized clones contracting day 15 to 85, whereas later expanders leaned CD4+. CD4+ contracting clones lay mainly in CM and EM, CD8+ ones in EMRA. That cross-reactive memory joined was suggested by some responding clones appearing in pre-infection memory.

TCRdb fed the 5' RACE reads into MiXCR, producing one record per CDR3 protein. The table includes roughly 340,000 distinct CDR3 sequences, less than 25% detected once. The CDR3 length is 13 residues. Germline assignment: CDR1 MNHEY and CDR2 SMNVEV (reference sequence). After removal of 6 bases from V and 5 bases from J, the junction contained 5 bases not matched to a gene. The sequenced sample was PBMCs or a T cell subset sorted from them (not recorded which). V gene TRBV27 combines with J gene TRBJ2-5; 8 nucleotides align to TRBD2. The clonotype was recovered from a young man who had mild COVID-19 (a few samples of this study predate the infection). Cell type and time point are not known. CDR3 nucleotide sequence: TGTGCCAGCAGGCGGGGGGTCAGTGAGACCCAGTACTTC. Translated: CASRRGVSETQYF.